This TCR beta chain is drawn from a study of T cell repertoires in cytomegalovirus infection. Overall study context: Evidence of both CMV infection and a matching HLA type came from public TCR beta signatures.

The trim removed 1 base at V and 8 bases at J, leaving 7 bases unmatched. The germline CDR1 and CDR2 sequences are MDHEN and SYDVKM. The CDR3 is made up of 14 amino acids. Note on this clonotype: Its specificity is unknown.

TCRdb redid the calling of the reads with MiXCR, one entry per CDR3 protein. This sample has 200,000 to 300,000 distinct CDR3 sequences; approximately 9% occur once, and the top ten carry approximately 15%. Broader study findings: The study identified carriers of CMV plus the relevant HLA from cumulative public TCR beta family frequency. Dominating the ex vivo response were HLA-C-restricted CMV-specific TCR beta clonotypes.

The clonotype comes from a human donor in good health (CMV status not recorded). Some clones in this sample may be carry-over from other donors' samples. The sample comprised PBMCs. The chain employs TRBV28 and TRBJ2-7; TRBD2 aligns across 8 bases. CDR3 in DNA: TGTGCCAGCAGTTTATTCGGGGGGGGCGGTCAGCAGTACTTC. Its translation is CASSLFGGGGQQYF.